The 8 T cell receptor beta chains below all came from one sample that was sequenced in a study of beta chain features in type 1 diabetes. General observations from the study: Type 1 diabetes patients had TCRB CDR3s that were shorter (moderately but significantly so) in all four CD4+ subsets.

The study reverse transcribed the entire isolated RNA, so it sequenced expressed TCRB transcripts. Sequencing used immunoSEQ multiplex PCR; TCRdb keeps in-frame clones, though not all of them. The sample lists 250,000 to 300,000 clones; around 22% were seen once. Their antigens are not known. Sequencing was done on a sample of naive CD4+ T cells from blood. These receptors were taken from a woman in her 30s with type 1 diabetes.

This clone was counted between two and nine times. The chain recombines TRBV2 with TRBJ2-1; TRBD1 aligns across 8 bases. The germline gives CDR1 SNHLY, CDR2 FYNNEI. The ends lost 7 bases at V and 4 bases at J; junction bases unmatched: 6. This CDR3 region has 14 residues. CDR3 loop: CASTLTGDYNEQFF. In DNA, the CDR3 is TGTGCCAGCACTCTGACAGGGGATTACAATGAGCAGTTCTTC.

This clone appeared a few times. This rearrangement joins TRBV29-1 to TRBJ2-5, with D possibly matching TRBD2 (5 bases). The CDR3 runs 11 residues. Germline-derived CDR1 and CDR2 are SQVTM and ANQGSEA. Trimming took 5 bases from V and 2 from J, leaving 6 bases between them. The CDR3 DNA is TGCAGCGTTCGGGAACAAGAGACCCAGTACTTC. Its protein is CSVREQETQYF.

V gene TRBV7-3 combines with J gene TRBJ2-7, with 12 bases fitting TRBD2. Germline CDR1 is SGHTA and CDR2 is FQGTGA. V shed 3 bases and J 5 bases; nucleotides not matched to a gene: 5. The CDR3 spans 15 residues. For the CDR3, the DNA is TGTGCCAGCAGCTTCCGACTAGCGGGAGTACACGAGCAGTACTTC. Protein: CASSFRLAGVHEQYF.

In its sample, this clone was seen a few times. For the CDR3, the DNA is TGCGCCAGCAGGCCTATAGCGGAGAACACCGGGGAGCTGTTTTTT. Translating it yields CASRPIAENTGELFF. The genes are TRBV5-1 and TRBJ2-2; a possible D gene is TRBD2 (6 bases). This CDR3 is built from 15 residues. Germline loops: CDR1 SGHRS, CDR2 YFSETQ. Trimming shortened V by 5 bases and J by 1 base, and 12 bases separated the two germline ends.

This clone turned up a few times. The CDR3 sequence: CASSSSLANRVYEQYF. CDR3 bases: TGTGCCAGCAGCTCTTCCCTTGCCAATCGGGTCTACGAGCAGTACTTC. The V gene is TRBV11-3, the J gene TRBJ2-7; no clear D. The CDR3 runs 16 residues. Trimming removed 4 bases at V and 3 bases at J, with 19 bases between. CDR1 is SGHNT, CDR2 YENEEA, per germline.

This clone has just a few counts. The chain employs TRBV7-9 and TRBJ2-4, with TRBD1 matching over 7 bases. The CDR3 totals 12 residues. In germline, CDR1 is SEHNR, CDR2 FQNEAQ (reference sequence). V lost 6 bases and J lost 14; bases outside the gene matches: 10. The CDR3 spells CASRPRQGEKYF. The CDR3 DNA sequence: TGTGCCAGCAGACCACGACAGGGAGAGAAGTACTTC.

The gene calls are TRBV7-3 and TRBJ2-1; no definite D call. V dropped 5 bases and J dropped 6 bases, with 14 bases sitting between them. This CDR3 has 14 residues. Germline V gene sequence: CDR1 SGHTA, CDR2 FQGTGA. CDR3 region: CASSARAVLNEQFF. CDR3 in DNA: TGTGCCAGCAGCGCCCGAGCTGTCCTCAATGAGCAGTTCTTC.

J is TRBJ2-7 and V is TRBV5-1; 7 bases fit TRBD2. CDR1 and CDR2 from the germline V gene are SGHRS and YFSETQ. This CDR3 contains 15 residues. V was pared by 4 bases and J by 0 bases, with 7 bases of the junction left unmatched. As DNA, the CDR3 is TGCGCCAGCAGCCCCCAGCGGGGCGGCTCCTACGAGCAGTACTTC. Protein product: CASSPQRGGSYEQYF. The entire variable domain, with the rest obtained from reference TRBV5-1 and TRBJ2-7, is as follows: KAGVTQTPRYLIKTRGQQVTLSCSPISGHRSVSWYQQTPGQGLQFLFEYFSETQRNKGNFPGRFSGRQFSNSRSEMNVSTLELGDSALYLCASSPQRGGSYEQYFGPGTRLTVT.